Reported below is one T cell receptor beta chain. Study processing details: ImmunoSEQ junction-only sequences lacked quality scores, so their filtering differed. This table comes from immunoSEQ multiplex PCR, and its TCRdb copy is limited to in-frame clones, with some not included. V, J and clone size were drawn from that table, and D and trimming were deduced from the DNA. The sample holds around 1.9 million clones; around 93% are singletons and the top ten take 1.7%. The data belong to a study of shared clonotypes between healthy human individuals. Study context: The plates for each donor numbered three CD4 naive, three CD4 memory, two CD8 naive and one CD8 memory.

J gave up 4 bases and V 5 bases, and 14 bases lay outside the gene matches. This CDR3 comprises 17 residues. Germline CDR1 SGHAT, CDR2 FQDESV (reference sequence). Naive CD8 isolation took CD45RO-negative cells positively selected for CCR7 and excluded terminally differentiated effector memory CD45RA+ cells. This rearrangement joins TRBV11-1 to TRBJ1-2; the match to TRBD1 covers 9 bases. Sequencing was carried out using naive CD8+ T cells from PBMCs. The TCR sequence derives from a man in his late teens or twenties in good health. Some clones in this sample may be carry-over from other donors' samples. In DNA form, the CDR3 reads TGTGCCAGCAGCCAACTATTCAGGACAGGGGACACCTATGGCTACACCTTC. Encoded protein: CASSQLFRTGDTYGYTF.